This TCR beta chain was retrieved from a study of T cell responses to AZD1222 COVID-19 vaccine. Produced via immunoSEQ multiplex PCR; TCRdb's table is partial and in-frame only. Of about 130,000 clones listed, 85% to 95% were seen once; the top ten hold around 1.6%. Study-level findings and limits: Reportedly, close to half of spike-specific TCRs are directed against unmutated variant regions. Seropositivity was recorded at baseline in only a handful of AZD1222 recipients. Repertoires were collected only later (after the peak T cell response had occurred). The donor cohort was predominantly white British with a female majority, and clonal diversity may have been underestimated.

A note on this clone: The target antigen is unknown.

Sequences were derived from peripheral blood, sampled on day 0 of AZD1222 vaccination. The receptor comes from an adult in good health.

The CDR3 protein is CATSGLVGDNEKLFF. CDR3 nucleotide sequence: TGTGCCACCAGCGGTCTGGTGGGGGATAATGAAAAACTGTTTTTT. V usage is TRBV15 and J usage is TRBJ1-4; possible D gene TRBD1, 5 bases. CDR1 LNHNV and CDR2 YYDKDF come from the germline V gene (reference sequence). This CDR3 is 15 amino acids long. Trimming took off 5 bases at V and 4 bases at J, with 14 bases between the two ends.